This T cell receptor (beta chain) was sequenced during a study of T cell responses to AZD1222 COVID-19 vaccine. Turning to this clone: As yet, its antigen is unknown.

The germline V gene has CDR1 MNHEY and CDR2 SVGEGT. V lost 4 bases and J lost 7; bases outside the gene matches: 4. The CDR3 sequence is 13 residues long. Clones were sequenced by immunoSEQ multiplex PCR, and TCRdb holds only the in-frame ones, with some missing. The sample carries about 88,000 clones, 75% to 90% recorded once. Overall study results and limits: A rise in Spike-specific TCR breadth and depth followed two AZD1222 doses. Donors in the cohort were predominantly white British and more often female, and clonal diversity was possibly underestimated.

The chain couples TRBV6-2 or TRBV6-3 to TRBJ2-1, with 7 bases matching TRBD2. The input for sequencing was peripheral blood, taken on day 0 of AZD1222 vaccination. The receptor's source is an adult in good health. The CDR3 region is CASSSLGGNEQFF. Here the CDR3 DNA reads TGTGCCAGCAGTTCCCTGGGGGGGAATGAGCAGTTCTTC.